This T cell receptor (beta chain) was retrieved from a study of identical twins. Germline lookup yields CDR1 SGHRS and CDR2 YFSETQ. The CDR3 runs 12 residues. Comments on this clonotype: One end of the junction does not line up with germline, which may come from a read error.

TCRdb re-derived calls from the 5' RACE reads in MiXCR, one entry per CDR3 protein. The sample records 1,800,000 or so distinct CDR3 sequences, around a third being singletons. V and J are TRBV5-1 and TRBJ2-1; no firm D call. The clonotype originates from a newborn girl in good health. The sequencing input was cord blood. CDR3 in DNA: TGCGCCAGCGGGTTGGGCTACAGTGAGCAGTTCTTC. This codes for CASGLGYSEQFF.